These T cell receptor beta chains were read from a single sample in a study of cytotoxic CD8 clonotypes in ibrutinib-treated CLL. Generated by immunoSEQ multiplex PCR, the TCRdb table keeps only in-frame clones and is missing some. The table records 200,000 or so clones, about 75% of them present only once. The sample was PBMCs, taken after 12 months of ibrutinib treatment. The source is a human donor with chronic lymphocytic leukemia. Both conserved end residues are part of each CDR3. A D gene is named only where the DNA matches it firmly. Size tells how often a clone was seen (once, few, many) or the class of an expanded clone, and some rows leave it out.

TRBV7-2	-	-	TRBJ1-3	CASSFDSGARGNTIYF	TGTGCCAGCAGCTTTGACAGTGGAGCGAGAGGAAACACCATATATTTT
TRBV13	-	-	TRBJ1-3	CASSLTAGTLGDTIYF	TGTGCCAGCAGCCTGACCGCGGGAACCTTAGGAGACACCATATATTTT
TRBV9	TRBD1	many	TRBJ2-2	CASSAYRDRTTGELFF	TGTGCCAGCAGCGCTTACCGGGACAGAACGACCGGGGAGCTGTTTTTT
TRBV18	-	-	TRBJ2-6	CASSLESGANVLTF	TGTGCCAGCTCACTAGAATCTGGGGCCAACGTCCTGACTTTC
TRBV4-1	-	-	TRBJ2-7	CASSQQQGSYEQYF	TGCGCCAGCAGCCAGCAACAGGGCTCCTACGAGCAGTACTTC
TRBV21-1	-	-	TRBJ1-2	CASSTRHRVSGYTF	TGTGCCAGCAGCACGCGGCACAGGGTCAGTGGCTACACCTTC
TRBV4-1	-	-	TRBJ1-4	CASSHVGGASEKLFF	TGCGCCAGCAGCCACGTCGGGGGCGCAAGTGAAAAACTGTTTTTT
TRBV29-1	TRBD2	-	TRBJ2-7	CSVGPRLAGGYYEQYF	TGCAGCGTTGGACCTCGACTAGCGGGAGGGTACTACGAGCAGTACTTC
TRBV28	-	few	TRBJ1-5	CASVDGNQPQHF	TGTGCCAGCGTCGACGGTAATCAGCCCCAGCATTTT
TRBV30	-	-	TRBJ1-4	CAWRREFNEKLFF	TGTGCCTGGAGAAGGGAGTTTAATGAAAAACTGTTTTTT
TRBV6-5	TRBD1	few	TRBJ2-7	CASSASRDSSYEQYF	TGTGCCAGCAGTGCTTCGAGGGACAGCTCCTACGAGCAGTACTTC
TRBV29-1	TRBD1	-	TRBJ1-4	CSVGFSQGREKLFF	TGCAGCGTTGGATTTTCACAGGGGCGTGAAAAACTGTTTTTT
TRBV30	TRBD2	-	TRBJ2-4	CAWRPGLPLGIQYF	TGTGCCTGGAGACCGGGACTACCACTCGGCATTCAGTACTTC
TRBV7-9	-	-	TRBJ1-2	CASSLVYSNYGYTF	TGTGCCAGCAGCTTAGTTTACTCGAACTATGGCTACACCTTC
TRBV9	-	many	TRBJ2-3	CASSVGVGTDTQYF	TGTGCCAGCAGCGTAGGGGTGGGAACAGATACGCAGTATTTT
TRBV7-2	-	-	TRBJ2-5	CASSPFAGKGETQYF	TGTGCCAGCAGCCCCTTTGCAGGGAAAGGGGAGACCCAGTACTTC
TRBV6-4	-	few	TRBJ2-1	CASSDPPNNEQFF	TGTGCCAGCAGCGACCCCCCAAACAATGAGCAGTTCTTC
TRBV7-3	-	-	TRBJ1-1	CASSTPNRVTEAFF	TGTGCCAGCAGCACCCCGAACAGGGTCACTGAAGCTTTCTTT
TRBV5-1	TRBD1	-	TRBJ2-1	CASSLEGTGAREQFF	TGCGCCAGCAGCTTGGAAGGGACAGGGGCAAGGGAGCAGTTCTTC
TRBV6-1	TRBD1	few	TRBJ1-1	CASSEHDRATEAFF	TGTGCCAGCAGTGAACACGACAGGGCGACTGAAGCTTTCTTT
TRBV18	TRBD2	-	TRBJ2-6	CASSPAAGFSGANVLTF	TGTGCCAGCTCACCCGCAGCGGGATTCTCTGGGGCCAACGTCCTGACTTTC
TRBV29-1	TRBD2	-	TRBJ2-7	CSVEDRHVSGRSSSYEQYF	TGCAGCGTTGAAGATCGACACGTTAGCGGGAGGAGTAGCTCCTACGAGCAGTACTTC
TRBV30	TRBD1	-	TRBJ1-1	CAWRPGQGGELLGW	TGTGCCTGGAGACCCGGACAGGGGGGTGAATTATTGGGATGG
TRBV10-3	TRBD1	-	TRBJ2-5	CAISTITGQERETQYF	TGTGCCATCAGTACAATCACTGGACAGGAGAGGGAGACCCAGTACTTC
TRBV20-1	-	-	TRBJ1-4	CSAPRWEKLFF	TGCAGTGCCCCGCGTTGGGAAAAACTGTTTTTT
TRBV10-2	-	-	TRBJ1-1	CASSPLGHTEAFF	TGCGCCAGCAGTCCCCTGGGGCACACTGAAGCTTTCTTT
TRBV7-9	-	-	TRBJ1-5	CASSLQGTNQPQHF	TGTGCCAGCAGCCTCCAAGGAACTAATCAGCCCCAGCATTTT
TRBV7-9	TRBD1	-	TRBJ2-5	CASSHGQGVETQYF	TGTGCCAGCAGCCATGGACAGGGGGTGGAGACCCAGTACTTC
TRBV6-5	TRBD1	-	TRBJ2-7	CASTTGTGPYEQYF	TGTGCCAGCACAACCGGGACAGGACCCTACGAGCAGTACTTC
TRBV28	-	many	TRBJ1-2	CASRDLRYTF	TGTGCCAGCAGAGACCTACGCTACACCTTC
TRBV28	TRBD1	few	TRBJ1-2	CASSWTGRSGYTF	TGTGCCAGCAGTTGGACAGGGCGAAGTGGCTACACCTTC
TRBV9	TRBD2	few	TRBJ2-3	CASSPTYWTSGSGTDTQYF	TGTGCCAGCAGCCCGACTTATTGGACTAGCGGGTCCGGCACAGATACGCAGTATTTT
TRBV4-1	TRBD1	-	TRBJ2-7	CASSQDRGLSYEQYF	TGCGCCAGCAGCCAAGACAGGGGGCTATCCTACGAGCAGTACTTC
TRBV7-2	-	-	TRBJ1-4	CASSLVFRAGQGKNEKLFF	TGTGCCAGCAGCTTAGTCTTTCGGGCTGGGCAGGGGAAAAATGAAAAACTGTTTTTT
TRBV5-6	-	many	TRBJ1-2	CASSLYRGGGYTF	TGTGCCAGCAGCTTGTATAGGGGTGGTGGCTACACCTTC
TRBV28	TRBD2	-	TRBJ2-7	CASRGTSGVYEQYF	TGTGCCAGCAGGGGGACTAGCGGGGTGTACGAGCAGTACTTC
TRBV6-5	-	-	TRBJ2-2	CASRDRDGTGELFF	TGTGCCAGCAGGGACCGGGACGGCACCGGGGAGCTGTTTTTT
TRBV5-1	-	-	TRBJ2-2	CACQLGHTGPTGELFF	TGCGCCTGCCAGCTTGGGCATACAGGACCCACCGGGGAGCTGTTTTTT
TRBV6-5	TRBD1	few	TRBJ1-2	CASREGQGLYGYTF	TGTGCCAGCAGGGAAGGACAGGGCCTCTATGGCTACACCTTC
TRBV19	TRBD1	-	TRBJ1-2	CATHGQGQLYGYTF	TGTGCCACCCACGGACAGGGACAGCTCTATGGCTACACCTTC
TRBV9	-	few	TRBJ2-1	CASSAEGGSYNEQFF	TGTGCCAGCAGCGCGGAAGGGGGCTCCTACAATGAGCAGTTCTTC
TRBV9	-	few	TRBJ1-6	CASSVGGRSSPLHF	TGTGCCAGCAGCGTAGGGGGGCGTAGTTCACCCCTCCACTTT
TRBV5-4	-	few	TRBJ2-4	CASSSEEGGENIQYF	TGTGCCAGCAGCTCGGAAGAAGGGGGGGAAAACATTCAGTACTTC
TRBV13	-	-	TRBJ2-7	CASSLGRGTYEQYF	TGTGCCAGCAGCTTAGGCCGGGGAACCTACGAGCAGTACTTC
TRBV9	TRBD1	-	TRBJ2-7	CASSPRQGGTYEQYF	TGTGCCAGCAGCCCTCGACAGGGTGGAACCTACGAGCAGTACTTC
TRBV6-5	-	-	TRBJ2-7	CASSRDFNSYEQYF	TGTGCCAGCAGCCGGGACTTTAACTCCTACGAGCAGTACTTC
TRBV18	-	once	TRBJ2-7	CASSPLTQGFHEQYF	TGTGCCAGCTCACCACTAACACAGGGTTTCCACGAGCAGTACTTC
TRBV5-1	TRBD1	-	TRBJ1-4	CASSFTGETTNEKLFF	TGCGCCAGCAGCTTCACAGGGGAAACAACTAATGAAAAACTGTTTTTT
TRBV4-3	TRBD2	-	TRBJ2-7	CASSRQRDGAYEQYF	TGCGCCAGCAGCCGGCAGCGGGACGGGGCCTACGAGCAGTACTTC
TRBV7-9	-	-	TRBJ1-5	CASSFSNNQPQHF	TGTGCCAGCAGCTTCTCAAACAATCAGCCCCAGCATTTT
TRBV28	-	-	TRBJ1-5	CASSRLDTQPQHF	TGTGCCAGCAGTAGATTGGACACTCAGCCCCAGCATTTT
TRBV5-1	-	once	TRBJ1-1	CASSLSKNTEAFF	TGCGCCAGCAGCCTTAGCAAGAACACTGAAGCTTTCTTT
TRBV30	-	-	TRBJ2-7	CAWSWRDEQYF	TGTGCCTGGAGTTGGCGGGACGAGCAGTACTTC
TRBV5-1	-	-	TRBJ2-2	CASSLAGKGSNTGELFF	TGCGCCAGCAGCTTGGCCGGTAAGGGGTCTAACACCGGGGAGCTGTTTTTT
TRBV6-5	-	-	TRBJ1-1	CASSYSKLLNTEAFF	TGTGCCAGCAGTTACTCGAAACTCCTGAACACTGAAGCTTTCTTT
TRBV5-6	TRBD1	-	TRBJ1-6	CASSSGGTGINSPLHF	TGTGCCAGCAGCTCTGGTGGGACAGGCATAAATTCACCCCTCCACTTT
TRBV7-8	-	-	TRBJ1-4	CASSLKGTNEKLFF	TGTGCCAGCAGCTTAAAAGGGACTAATGAAAAACTGTTTTTT